The rows below give T cell receptor beta chains drawn from one sample of a study of patients and donors after allogeneic stem cell transplantation. TCRdb fed the RT-PCR reads into MiXCR, producing one record per CDR3 protein. Among 200,000 to 250,000 distinct CDR3 sequences listed, approximately 14% were seen once. Material: blood, either unsorted or a sorted T cell fraction (not recorded which). The receptors originated from a human donor who was either an allogeneic HSCT recipient or a stem cell or donor lymphocyte infusion donor (not recorded which). It is not recorded whose cells these are; they may come from a transplant donor. Both conserved end residues are part of each CDR3. Fields, in order: clone size, V gene, J gene, CDR3 protein. Rows give clone size only sometimes, using once, few, many, or a class for an expanded clone.

clone size: few; V gene: TRBV14; J gene: TRBJ1-4; CDR3 protein: CASSQVDSGYNEKLFF
clone size: .; V gene: TRBV4-1; J gene: TRBJ2-2; CDR3 protein: CASSQAGLAGVGTGELFF
clone size: .; V gene: TRBV14; J gene: TRBJ2-7; CDR3 protein: CASSQRKGSYEQYF
clone size: .; V gene: TRBV9; J gene: TRBJ2-5; CDR3 protein: CASSASGVQETQYF
clone size: many; V gene: TRBV4-2; J gene: TRBJ1-6; CDR3 protein: CASSQTEGTPLHF
clone size: .; V gene: TRBV5-1; J gene: TRBJ1-5; CDR3 protein: CASSSAATDYSNQPQHF
clone size: few; V gene: TRBV6-4; J gene: TRBJ1-6; CDR3 protein: CASSASRESPLHF
clone size: .; V gene: TRBV10-3; J gene: TRBJ2-3; CDR3 protein: CATCRGAVYTDTQYF
clone size: .; V gene: TRBV19; J gene: TRBJ2-7; CDR3 protein: CASSNTPYEQYF
clone size: few; V gene: TRBV5-8; J gene: TRBJ1-6; CDR3 protein: CASSFGRRGGGSPLHF
clone size: many; V gene: TRBV29-1; J gene: TRBJ2-3; CDR3 protein: CSVELGDTQYF
clone size: few; V gene: TRBV5-1; J gene: TRBJ2-1; CDR3 protein: CASSLESGDHNEQFF
clone size: few; V gene: TRBV2; J gene: TRBJ2-3; CDR3 protein: CASSTGLSRGTQYF
clone size: few; V gene: TRBV7-2; J gene: TRBJ2-1; CDR3 protein: CASSLVGGASNLEQFF
clone size: many; V gene: TRBV7-8; J gene: TRBJ1-5; CDR3 protein: CASSLGESRNQPQHF
clone size: many; V gene: TRBV5-6; J gene: TRBJ1-4; CDR3 protein: CASSLAAGEKLFF
clone size: .; V gene: TRBV5-4; J gene: TRBJ1-3; CDR3 protein: CASSGPGRNSGNTIYF
clone size: .; V gene: TRBV20-1; J gene: TRBJ1-5; CDR3 protein: CSARAGAWNQPQHF
clone size: .; V gene: TRBV7-9; J gene: TRBJ1-2; CDR3 protein: CASSLGQGQAPTF
clone size: .; V gene: TRBV28; J gene: TRBJ2-1; CDR3 protein: CATGRAGGVWNEQFF
clone size: .; V gene: TRBV6-5; J gene: TRBJ2-1; CDR3 protein: CASSSLRGTSHNEQFF
clone size: .; V gene: TRBV6-1; J gene: TRBJ2-1; CDR3 protein: CASTQLSSYNEQFF
clone size: many; V gene: TRBV6-2/TRBV6-3; J gene: TRBJ2-2; CDR3 protein: CASSPLGRAVAGELFF
clone size: few; V gene: TRBV5-1; J gene: TRBJ2-6; CDR3 protein: CASIPDRGLSGANVLTF
clone size: .; V gene: TRBV18; J gene: TRBJ1-1; CDR3 protein: CASSPNAADRGEAFF
clone size: many; V gene: TRBV7-3; J gene: TRBJ2-1; CDR3 protein: CASSRVGGLAKSFF
clone size: .; V gene: TRBV12-3/TRBV12-4; J gene: TRBJ1-4; CDR3 protein: CASCYTGSSNEKLFF
clone size: many; V gene: TRBV5-1; J gene: TRBJ2-1; CDR3 protein: CASSLAGSRGTDEQFF
clone size: .; V gene: TRBV6-1; J gene: TRBJ2-3; CDR3 protein: CASSELAPSTDTQYF
clone size: few; V gene: TRBV4-1; J gene: TRBJ1-5; CDR3 protein: CASSQEGGHQPQHF
clone size: .; V gene: TRBV6-1; J gene: TRBJ2-7; CDR3 protein: CASSELGTATYEQYF
clone size: many; V gene: TRBV6-5; J gene: TRBJ2-7; CDR3 protein: CATLDSSYEQYF
clone size: .; V gene: TRBV6-2/TRBV6-3; J gene: TRBJ1-5; CDR3 protein: CASRHHDRVDSNQPQHF
clone size: few; V gene: TRBV5-4; J gene: TRBJ1-1; CDR3 protein: CASSLKGAGTEAFF
clone size: .; V gene: TRBV5-1; J gene: TRBJ1-1; CDR3 protein: CASSLEERGRTEAFF
clone size: many; V gene: TRBV12-3/TRBV12-4; J gene: TRBJ1-6; CDR3 protein: CASRGVGGISRNSPLHF
clone size: few; V gene: TRBV27; J gene: TRBJ1-1; CDR3 protein: CASSLLRRGSLGTEAFF
clone size: .; V gene: TRBV20-1; J gene: TRBJ2-1; CDR3 protein: CSAKRGTNEQFF
clone size: few; V gene: TRBV4-1; J gene: TRBJ2-1; CDR3 protein: CASSQENYNEQFF
clone size: .; V gene: TRBV11-3; J gene: TRBJ2-3; CDR3 protein: CASSYNQGLSSTDTQYF
clone size: .; V gene: TRBV5-1; J gene: TRBJ1-5; CDR3 protein: CASSLFVGQPQHF
clone size: few; V gene: TRBV11-2; J gene: TRBJ2-5; CDR3 protein: CASSHSGGSSRRETQYF
clone size: few; V gene: TRBV6-5; J gene: TRBJ2-2; CDR3 protein: CASSYSTRAGELFF
clone size: .; V gene: TRBV20-1; J gene: TRBJ2-5; CDR3 protein: CSAETSGGLRQTQYF
clone size: many; V gene: TRBV5-1; J gene: TRBJ2-1; CDR3 protein: CASSPRLAGEQFF
clone size: few; V gene: TRBV3-1; J gene: TRBJ2-1; CDR3 protein: CASSQAASSGGARNEQFF
clone size: many; V gene: TRBV20-1; J gene: TRBJ2-3; CDR3 protein: CSARMVGTDTQYF
clone size: few; V gene: TRBV6-1; J gene: TRBJ2-7; CDR3 protein: CASSTRDRGLKQYF
clone size: many; V gene: TRBV30; J gene: TRBJ2-2; CDR3 protein: CAWTYRTLGNGELFF
clone size: .; V gene: TRBV30; J gene: TRBJ1-2; CDR3 protein: CAWSPGLNYGYTF
clone size: .; V gene: TRBV15; J gene: TRBJ2-3; CDR3 protein: CATSRGYRTDTQYF
clone size: .; V gene: TRBV2; J gene: TRBJ2-1; CDR3 protein: CASSSFTSGADNEQFF
clone size: .; V gene: TRBV20-1; J gene: TRBJ2-7; CDR3 protein: CSARVFGTDTYEQYF
clone size: few; V gene: TRBV24-1; J gene: TRBJ2-7; CDR3 protein: CATSDYSGQGAEEQYF
clone size: .; V gene: TRBV20-1; J gene: TRBJ2-3; CDR3 protein: CSAVSGTSTPDTQYF
clone size: .; V gene: TRBV5-8; J gene: TRBJ2-3; CDR3 protein: CASSLDSSGNTDTQYF
clone size: .; V gene: TRBV4-3; J gene: TRBJ1-1; CDR3 protein: CASSQYSSTEAFF
clone size: .; V gene: TRBV30; J gene: TRBJ1-2; CDR3 protein: CARSGTAQGGYTF
clone size: .; V gene: TRBV20-1; J gene: TRBJ2-1; CDR3 protein: CSADDVLAGGGNEQFF
clone size: few; V gene: TRBV19; J gene: TRBJ1-1; CDR3 protein: CASHSPGTNTEAFF